The clone carrying this TCR beta chain appeared a single time. Its specificity is not known. This entry belongs to a study of glioma-infiltrating T cells after dendritic cell vaccination. V lost 4 bases and J lost 4, with 9 bases in between. The CDR3 is 14 amino acids. The germline CDR1 and CDR2 sequences are SGHRS and YFSETQ. Documented time point: after dendritic cell vaccination, including at tumor progression/relapse. Study conclusions and caveats: Only a small number of patients had complete blood and tumor samples. Patients with more pretreatment TILs had longer time to progression and survival.

The primer mix had 60 V beta and 13 J beta primers. Using immunoSEQ multiplex PCR, the repertoire was profiled, and TCRdb retains in-frame clones only, with some absent. This sample has some 90,000 clones; around four fifths occur once, and the top ten carry roughly 2%. The clonotype comes from a human donor with glioblastoma. Sequences were derived from blood, sampled after dendritic cell vaccination. The rearrangement joins TRBV5-1 to TRBJ2-6; D may be TRBD1 (5 bases). CDR3 loop: CASSKGVGANVLTF. The CDR3 region has the DNA TGCGCCAGCAGCAAAGGGGTCGGGGCCAACGTCCTGACTTTC.